The 8 T cell receptor beta chains below all came from one sample that was sequenced in a study of T cell responses to AZD1222 COVID-19 vaccine. Sequencing was performed with immunoSEQ multiplex PCR; in TCRdb, only in-frame clones are kept and a portion is missing. Of 150,000 or so clones in the sample, 90% were seen once. The material was peripheral blood, obtained on day 0 of AZD1222 vaccination. The receptors derive from an adult in good health.

In the case of this clone: This specimen includes other DNA sequences encoding the same CDR3. This chain joins TRBV24-1 and TRBJ1-5; possibly TRBD1 for D (5 bases). Deletions cut 0 bases from V and 6 bases from J, with 5 bases between. The V gene's germline CDR1 is KGHDR and CDR2 SFDVKD. The CDR3 contains 13 residues. The CDR3 sequence is CATSDLQGQPQHF. The CDR3 nucleotides are TGTGCCACCAGTGATTTGCAGGGTCAGCCCCAGCATTTT.

This clone was counted a single time. This chain connects TRBV9 to TRBJ1-1; tentative D call: TRBD1 (5 bases). CDR1 is SGDLS, CDR2 YYNGEE, per germline. This CDR3 is built from 16 residues. Trimming took off 4 bases at V and 8 bases at J, with 24 bases between the two ends. CDR3 nucleotides: TGTGCCAGCAGCCCCAGAAGGGAGGGGCTGGGATTCGAAGCTTTCTTT. It codes for CASSPRREGLGFEAFF.

The V call is TRBV10-3, the J call TRBJ2-1; D is unclear. V was pared by 3 bases and J by 5 bases, with 8 bases between. Germline values: CDR1 ENHRY, CDR2 SYGVKD. The CDR3 totals 13 residues. CDR3 DNA sequence: TGTGCCATCAGTGATGGAAGAGACAATGAGCAGTTCTTC. Translation: CAISDGRDNEQFF.

Here the CDR3 DNA reads TGTGCCAGCAGTTACTCGGCAGGGACCTACACCTTC. It codes for CASSYSAGTYTF. This sequence joins TRBV6-2 or TRBV6-3 and TRBJ1-2; D is possibly TRBD1 (5 bases). The CDR3 spans 12 residues. The germline V and J ends were trimmed by 0 bases and 10 bases, with 9 bases remaining between them. Looked up from germline, CDR1 is MNHEY and CDR2 is SVGEGT.

CDR3 protein: CASSSSETQYF. CDR3 DNA: TGTGCCAGCAGCTCGTCGGAGACCCAGTACTTC. The chain joins TRBV7-6 to TRBJ2-5; D is unclear. The CDR3 extends over 11 amino acids. V dropped 4 bases and J dropped 5 bases, with 5 bases sitting between them. Germline CDR1 is SGHVS and CDR2 is FNYEAQ. Complete variable domain (other parts from reference TRBV7-6 and TRBJ2-5): GAGVSQSPRYKVTKRGQDVALRCDPISGHVSLYWYRQALGQGPEFLTYFNYEAQQDKSGLPNDRFSAERPEGSISTLTIQRTEQRDSAMYRCASSSSETQYFGPGTRLLVL.

The V and J genes are TRBV14 and TRBJ2-3; 7 bases match TRBD2. The CDR3 contains 13 residues. After removal of 0 bases from V and 9 bases from J, the junction contained 3 bases not matched to a gene. Per the germline V gene, CDR1 is SGHDN and CDR2 is FVKESK. The DNA of the CDR3 is TGTGCCAGCAGCCAAGAGTTGGGGGGGACGCAGTATTTT. The encoded protein is CASSQELGGTQYF. The whole variable domain, filled in from reference TRBV14 and TRBJ2-3, reads EAGVTQFPSHSVIEKGQTVTLRCDPISGHDNLYWYRRVMGKEIKFLLHFVKESKQDESGMPNNRFLAERTGGTYSTLKVQPAELEDSGVYFCASSQELGGTQYFGPGTRLTVL.

V and J are TRBV6-5 and TRBJ2-1; tentative D call: TRBD2 (6 bases). Trimming shortened V by 7 bases and J by 2 bases, and 15 bases separated the two germline ends. Germline V lookup: CDR1 MNHEY, CDR2 SVGAGI. The CDR3 contains 15 residues. CDR3 residues: CASTPRGVAYNEQFF. DNA of the CDR3: TGTGCCAGCACCCCGCGGGGAGTGGCCTACAATGAGCAGTTCTTC.

The J gene is TRBJ1-2, the V gene TRBV7-2, with a tentative D call TRBD1 (6 bases). CDR3 size: 13 residues. CDR1 and CDR2 (germline): SGHTA, FQGNSA. V was trimmed by 5 bases and J by 7 bases, leaving 14 bases between them. The CDR3 is CASSPYGGSGYTF. Here the CDR3 DNA reads TGTGCCAGCAGCCCTTATGGGGGCTCTGGCTACACCTTC.